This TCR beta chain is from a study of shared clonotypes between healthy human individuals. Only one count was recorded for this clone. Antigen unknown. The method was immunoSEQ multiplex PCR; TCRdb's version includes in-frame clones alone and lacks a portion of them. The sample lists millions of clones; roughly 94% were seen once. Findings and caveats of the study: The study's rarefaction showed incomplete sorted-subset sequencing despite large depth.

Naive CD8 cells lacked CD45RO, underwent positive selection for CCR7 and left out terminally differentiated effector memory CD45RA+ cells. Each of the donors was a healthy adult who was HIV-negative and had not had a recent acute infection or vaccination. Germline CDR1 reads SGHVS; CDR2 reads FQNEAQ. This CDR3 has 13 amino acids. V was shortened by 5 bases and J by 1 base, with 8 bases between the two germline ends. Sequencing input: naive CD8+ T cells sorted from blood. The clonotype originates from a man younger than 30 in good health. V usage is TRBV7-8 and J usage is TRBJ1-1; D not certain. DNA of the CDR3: TGTGCCAGCAGCCCTATTTCGAACACTGAAGCTTTCTTT. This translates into CASSPISNTEAFF.